A single sample gave rise to the 12 T cell receptor beta chains below, sequenced in a study of identical twins' blood T cells. TCRdb reprocessed the 5' RACE reads via MiXCR and lists one record per CDR3 protein. The sample carries 350,000 to 450,000 distinct CDR3 sequences, roughly 27% recorded once. Sequencing used PBMCs. These TCRs come from a woman between 18 and 55 years old in good health.

J is TRBJ1-6 and V is TRBV20-1; 9 nucleotides match TRBD1. The CDR3 is made up of 14 amino acids. The germline gives CDR1 DFQATT, CDR2 SNEGSKA (reference sequence). After removal of 4 bases from V and 7 bases from J, the junction contained 5 bases not matched to a gene. CDR3 nucleotide sequence: TGCAGTGCTATAGCGGACAGGGGAAATTCACCCCTCCACTTT. Encoded protein: CSAIADRGNSPLHF.

This chain uses TRBV4-2 with TRBJ2-1, with D unresolved. CDR3 length equals 16 residues. Between the trimmed V and J ends, which lost 1 base and 7 bases, there was a span of 17 bases. Germline V lookup: CDR1 LGHNA, CDR2 YNFKEQ. The CDR3 here is CASSQAGQWFENEQFF. The CDR3 DNA follows: TGTGCCAGCAGCCAAGCTGGGCAGTGGTTTGAAAATGAGCAGTTCTTC.

The rearrangement links TRBV5-1 to TRBJ2-1; 7 nucleotides line up with TRBD2. V was pared by 0 bases and J by 2 bases, with 2 bases of the junction left unmatched. This CDR3 has 15 amino acids. Germline assignment: CDR1 SGHRS and CDR2 YFSETQ. The CDR3 loop reads CASSLAAGAYNEQFF. In nucleotides, the CDR3 is TGCGCCAGCAGCTTGGCTGCGGGAGCCTACAATGAGCAGTTCTTC.

The chain has TRBV20-1 and TRBJ2-7, with 7 bases fitting TRBD1. The CDR3 totals 17 residues. The ends lost 6 bases at V and 0 bases at J; junction bases unmatched: 17. CDR1 and CDR2 (germline): DFQATT, SNEGSKA (reference sequence). CDR3 coding DNA: TGCAGTGCCCAGGACAGGTCTTCAGACATTAGCTCCTACGAGCAGTACTTC. Its translation: CSAQDRSSDISSYEQYF.

The rearrangement joins TRBV7-9 to TRBJ2-1; 8 nucleotides align to TRBD1. The CDR3 is made up of 15 amino acids. With 6 bases clipped from V and 7 bases from J, the junction kept 11 bases outside the gene matches. Germline assignment: CDR1 SEHNR and CDR2 FQNEAQ (reference sequence). The CDR3 DNA is TGTGCCAGCAGTTATCCTGACAGGGGTTCGAATGAGCAGTTCTTC. Encoded protein: CASSYPDRGSNEQFF.

This clonotype was detected only a few times. This chain joins TRBV7-8 and TRBJ2-2, with 11 bases fitting TRBD2. This CDR3 has 17 residues. Germline trimming cut 5 bases from V and 2 bases from J; bases unmatched to any gene: 7. Germline V gene data show CDR1 as SGHVS and CDR2 as FQNEAQ. In nucleotides, the CDR3 is TGTGCCAGCAGCCCTAGTAGCGGGAGGGCCAACACCGGGGAGCTGTTTTTT. This codes for CASSPSSGRANTGELFF.

This clonotype was seen a handful of times. V is TRBV29-1 and J is TRBJ1-2; 9 nucleotides match TRBD1. CDR3 length: 12 residues. The germline gives CDR1 SQVTM, CDR2 ANQGSEA. After removal of 7 bases from V and 3 bases from J, the junction contained 3 bases not matched to a gene. The CDR3 coding sequence is TGCAGCGCGGGACAGGGAGACTATGGCTACACCTTC. Translating it yields CSAGQGDYGYTF.

Points on this clonotype: A much larger clone lies a single base off, so this may be a read error. The genes are TRBV2 and TRBJ1-5; D might be TRBD1 (5 bases). Germline V gene data show CDR1 as SNHLY and CDR2 as FYNNEI. This CDR3 has 13 residues. In DNA form, the CDR3 reads TGTGCCAGCAGTGAACAGGACAATCGGCCCCAGCATTTT. It encodes CASSEQDNRPQHF.

The genes are TRBV7-9 and TRBJ1-1; no clear D. CDR3 length: 14 residues. Between the trimmed V and J ends, which lost 1 base and 3 bases, there was a span of 9 bases. Germline CDR1 SEHNR, CDR2 FQNEAQ (reference sequence). The CDR3 sequence is CASSLGIGDTEAFF. The CDR3 bases are TGTGCCAGCAGCTTAGGAATCGGAGACACTGAAGCTTTCTTT.

The CDR3 bases are TGCAGCGTGGCCGGGACAGGGATCACCGGGGAGCTGTTTTTT. Translating it yields CSVAGTGITGELFF. This chain connects TRBV29-1 to TRBJ2-2; 9 nucleotides line up with TRBD1. After removal of 6 bases from V and 4 bases from J, the junction contained 6 bases not matched to a gene. Germline CDR1 SQVTM, CDR2 ANQGSEA. This CDR3 is built from 14 residues.

The rearrangement links TRBV5-1 to TRBJ2-3, with 10 bases identical to TRBD2. The CDR3 runs 17 residues. V lost 0 bases, J lost 2 bases, and 6 bases stayed unmatched. Germline CDR1 is SGHRS and CDR2 is YFSETQ. The CDR3 protein is CASSLASGGAHTDTQYF. The CDR3 DNA is TGCGCCAGCAGCTTGGCTAGCGGGGGCGCCCACACAGATACGCAGTATTTT.

This chain connects TRBV5-1 to TRBJ2-1, with D tentatively TRBD1 or TRBD2 (5 bases each). Germline V gives CDR1 SGHRS, CDR2 YFSETQ. V was pared by 1 base and J by 7 bases, with 15 bases between. The CDR3 length is 15 residues. The CDR3 DNA sequence: TGCGCCAGCAGCTTGTCTGAGGAGTGGGGGAATGAGCAGTTCTTC. Its protein product is CASSLSEEWGNEQFF. Supplemented by reference TRBV5-1 and TRBJ2-1, the full variable domain reads KAGVTQTPRYLIKTRGQQVTLSCSPISGHRSVSWYQQTPGQGLQFLFEYFSETQRNKGNFPGRFSGRQFSNSRSEMNVSTLELGDSALYLCASSLSEEWGNEQFFGPGTRLTVL.